Below are 10 T cell receptor beta chains sequenced from a single sample in a study of shared clonotypes between healthy human individuals. Method: immunoSEQ multiplex PCR; TCRdb's copy keeps in-frame clones and lacks some. The sample consists of hundreds of thousands of clones, 76% of them appearing once. Sequencing used PBMCs. The receptors were sampled from a woman between 40 and 55 years old in good health. Some clones in this sample may be carry-over from other donors' samples.

In this sample, this clone turned up a few times. V and J are TRBV7-2 and TRBJ2-7; the match to TRBD2 covers 7 bases. CDR3 size: 14 residues. The germline V gene has CDR1 SGHTA and CDR2 FQGNSA. The V gene end was trimmed by 4 bases and the J gene end by 2 bases; junction bases not matched to a gene: 5. The CDR3 loop reads CASSSEAGPYEQYF. The CDR3, as DNA: TGTGCCAGCAGCTCAGAAGCGGGACCCTACGAGCAGTACTTC.

A remark on this clone: With a far larger clone one base away, a read error is the likely cause. Other DNA sequences in the sample encode the same CDR3. The chain has TRBV21-1 and TRBJ1-2; the table's D call, TRBD1, has no DNA check behind it. TRBV21-1 is deemed a pseudogene. CDR3 length: 11 residues. For the CDR3, the DNA is TGCGCCAGCGGGACAGGGGGGAGTGAGACCTTC. Encoded protein: CASGTGGSETF.

This chain links TRBV18 with TRBJ2-5, with 9 bases matching TRBD1. The DNA matches TRBJ2-7 better at its end, which makes the J call doubtful. CDR1 is KGHSH and CDR2 is LQKENI in the germline V gene. The CDR3 loop spans 16 amino acids. The DNA of the CDR3 is TGTGCCAGCTCACCCACAGGGGGCTCCCCTAGGTACGAGCAGTACTTC. This codes for CASSPTGGSPRYEQYF.

A note on this clone: Given a far larger clone just one base away, this is likely a sequencing read error. The CDR3, as DNA: TGTGCCAGTAGTATTACCGCCAACTCTGGGGCCAACGTCCTGACTTTC. This sequence encodes CASSITANSGANVLTF. The chain is built from TRBV19 and TRBJ2-6; D uncertain. Germline-derived CDR1 and CDR2 are LNHDA and SQIVND (reference sequence). The CDR3 is 16 residues long. Trimming stripped 3 bases from V and 0 bases from J, with 9 bases between.

This clone occurred a few times. V is TRBV28 and J is TRBJ2-1; tentative D call: TRBD2 (7 bases). The germline V and J ends were trimmed by 4 bases and 14 bases, with 18 bases remaining between them. CDR3 length equals 13 residues. Germline CDR1 reads MDHEN; CDR2 reads SYDVKM. CDR3 sequence (DNA): TGTGCCAGCAGTTCGAGGGGGGTTGGGAGGGAGTTCTTC. Translating gives CASSSRGVGREFF. The variable domain in full, with the rest retrieved from reference TRBV28 and TRBJ2-1, is DVKVTQSSRYLVKRTGEKVFLECVQDMDHENMFWYRQDPGLGLRLIYFSYDVKMKEKGDIPEGYSVSREKKERFSLILESASTNQTSMYLCASSSRGVGREFFGPGTRLTVL.

This chain joins TRBV5-3 and TRBJ1-5; D uncertain. TRBV5-3 is an open reading frame whose function is uncertain. Trimming shortened V by 1 base and J by 2 bases, and 13 bases separated the two germline ends. The length of the CDR3 is 16 residues. The CDR3 nucleotides are TGTGCCAGAAGCTTGCTACAGTGGAACGGCAATCAGCCCCAGCATTTT. It specifies CARSLLQWNGNQPQHF.

In its sample, this clone was seen a few times. A much larger clone differs from this one at a single base, so this may be a read error. This chain uses TRBV30 with TRBJ1-1, with 7 bases lining up with TRBD1. Germline V gene sequence: CDR1 GTSNPN, CDR2 SVGIG (reference sequence). CDR3 size: 11 residues. V dropped 5 bases and J dropped 8; count of bases not matched to a gene: 5. The CDR3 DNA follows: TGTGCCTGGGGTGCGGACAGGGAAGCTTTCTTT. Its protein product is CAWGADREAFF.

This clone was found many times. At the DNA level, this CDR3 is encoded by other sequences in the same sample as well. The CDR3 nucleotides read TGTGCCAGCAGTTTATTGGCTTACGAGCAGTACTTC. Its protein is CASSLLAYEQYF. The chain links TRBV28 to TRBJ2-7; D gene unclear. CDR3 length: 12 amino acids. The germline V gene has CDR1 MDHEN and CDR2 SYDVKM. V was pared by 1 base and J by 4 bases, with 5 bases between.

The V and J genes are TRBV5-1 and TRBJ2-1; D unclear. Germline-derived CDR1 and CDR2 are SGHRS and YFSETQ. This CDR3 spans 11 amino acids. With 1 base removed from V and 8 bases from J, the gap between germline ends came to 4 bases. For the CDR3, the DNA is TGCGCCAGCAGCTTGTTTGATGAGCAGTTCTTC. It translates to CASSLFDEQFF.

This clone was seen at least ten times. The genes are TRBV5-6 and TRBJ1-2; 9 bases map to TRBD1. The V gene's germline CDR1 is SGHDT and CDR2 YYEEEE. The CDR3 is 15 residues long. V lost 4 bases and J lost 4; bases outside the gene matches: 8. The DNA of the CDR3 is TGTGCCAGCAGCCCGATCCCGACAGGGGGCTATGGCTACACCTTC. This codes for CASSPIPTGGYGYTF.